The 2 T cell receptor beta chains presented below share a single source sample, sequenced in a study of blood T cell repertoires in COVID-19. Sequenced by immunoSEQ multiplex PCR; TCRdb stores in-frame clones only, minus some. This sample yields approximately 210,000 clones, of which approximately 86% are seen a single time; 14% to 15% belongs to the top ten. The specimen sequenced was PBMCs or T cells enriched from blood (not recorded which). These receptors were obtained from a woman aged 45-59 years with acute COVID-19.

This clone has just a few counts. The chain links TRBV6-5 to TRBJ2-7, with TRBD2 identical over 8 bases. Germline V gives CDR1 MNHEY, CDR2 SVGAGI. This CDR3 contains 15 residues. V was pared by 2 bases and J by 2 bases, with 5 bases of the junction left unmatched. CDR3 loop: CASSYLASGPYEQYF. CDR3 nucleotides: TGTGCCAGCAGTTACCTCGCTAGCGGGCCCTACGAGCAGTACTTC.

This clone appeared once. The rearrangement links TRBV7-2 to TRBJ1-2, with TRBD1 as a possible D gene (5 bases). This CDR3 region has 15 residues. V lost 5 bases and J 4 bases, leaving 17 bases between the germline ends. CDR1 and CDR2 from the germline V gene are SGHTA and FQGNSA. In DNA, the CDR3 is TGTGCCAGCAGCCTACAATCGACAGAGCTCTATGGCTACACCTTC. It is translated as CASSLQSTELYGYTF.